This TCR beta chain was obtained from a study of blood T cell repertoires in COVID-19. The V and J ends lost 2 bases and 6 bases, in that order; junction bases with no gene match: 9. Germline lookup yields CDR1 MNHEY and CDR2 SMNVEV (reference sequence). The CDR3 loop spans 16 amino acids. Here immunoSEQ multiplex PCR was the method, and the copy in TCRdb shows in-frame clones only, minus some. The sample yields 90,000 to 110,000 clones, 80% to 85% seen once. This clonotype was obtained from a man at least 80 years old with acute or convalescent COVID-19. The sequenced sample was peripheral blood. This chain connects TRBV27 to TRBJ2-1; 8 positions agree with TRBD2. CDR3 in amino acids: CASSLARLAFGNEQFF. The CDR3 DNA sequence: TGTGCCAGCAGTTTAGCGAGACTAGCGTTTGGCAATGAGCAGTTCTTC.